This is a list of T cell receptor beta chains from one sample in a study of shared clonotypes between healthy human individuals. Libraries were prepared by immunoSEQ multiplex PCR; TCRdb keeps only in-frame clonotypes and omits some of them. The table records about 480,000 clones, more than 65% of them present only once. The material sequenced was PBMCs. The receptors come from a woman aged 40 to 55 in good health. Some clones in this sample may be carry-over from other donors' samples. Both conserved end residues are part of each CDR3. The D gene is left open where the match is weak. Only some rows state a clone size, as once, few, many or a class for expanded clones.

.	TRBD1	16	TRBV27	TRBJ2-7	TGTGCCAGCAGTTTACCGGGACAGGTAACACGGCACGAGCAGTACTTC	CASSLPGQVTRHEQYF
few	.	14	TRBV18	TRBJ1-3	TGTGCCAGCTCACCCGGGAGCTCTGGAAACACCATATATTTT	CASSPGSSGNTIYF
many	.	14	TRBV18	TRBJ1-1	TGTGCCAGCTCACCATTGTTTGGGAACACTGAAGCTTTCTTT	CASSPLFGNTEAFF
many	.	13	TRBV7-3	TRBJ2-2	TGTGCCAGCAGCTTAATAGGGTCCGGGGAGCTGTTTTTT	CASSLIGSGELFF
.	.	13	TRBV28	TRBJ2-7	TGTGCCAGCAGAGTAGCGTCCTCCTACGAGCAGTACTTC	CASRVASSYEQYF
.	.	15	TRBV7-9	TRBJ2-7	TGTGCCAGCAGAGCGACAGGCCACACCTCCTACGAGCAGTACTTC	CASRATGHTSYEQYF
.	.	14	TRBV6-1	TRBJ2-5	TGTGCCAGCAGTTCTACAGGGTACCAAGAGACCCAGTACTTC	CASSSTGYQETQYF
.	.	13	TRBV5-1	TRBJ2-7	TGCGCCAGCAGCTTGGAGGGACTCTACGAGCAGTACTTC	CASSLEGLYEQYF
.	.	14	TRBV15	TRBJ1-4	TGTGCCACCAGCAGAGTTAGCCTTAATGAAAAACTGTTTTTT	CATSRVSLNEKLFF
.	.	14	TRBV29-1	TRBJ2-6	TGCAGCGCCGAACTAGCCTATGGGGCCAACGTCCTGACTTTC	CSAELAYGANVLTF
.	.	13	TRBV29-1	TRBJ1-1	TGCAGCGCAGAGACAGGAAGGAGCACTGAAGCTTTCTTT	CSAETGRSTEAFF
.	.	14	TRBV7-9	TRBJ1-2	TGTGCCAGCAGCTTAGAAGGGCCCTACTATGGCTACACCTTC	CASSLEGPYYGYTF
few	.	11	TRBV20-1	TRBJ2-5	TGCAGTGCTGGGTACCAAGAGACCCAGTACTTC	CSAGYQETQYF
.	.	18	TRBV9	TRBJ2-2	TGTGCCAGCAGCGTAGCTCCCGGACAGCCAACGGTCACCGGGGAGCTGTTTTTT	CASSVAPGQPTVTGELFF
.	TRBD2	15	TRBV18	TRBJ2-7	TGTGCCAGCTCATCAACTAGCGGGCAGCCCTACGAGCAGTACTTC	CASSSTSGQPYEQYF
.	.	11	TRBV7-2	TRBJ2-7	TGTGCCAGCGGGGGCTTCCGCGAGCAGTACTTC	CASGGFREQYF
.	.	15	TRBV18	TRBJ2-3	TGTGCCAGCTCACCACTGAACCCCCCGACTGGTACGCAGTATTTT	CASSPLNPPTGTQYF
.	TRBD1	15	TRBV29-1	TRBJ1-1	TGCAGCGTTTCTCCGGGACAGGGGATGAACACTGAAGCTTTCTTT	CSVSPGQGMNTEAFF
.	.	15	TRBV15	TRBJ2-5	TGTGCCACCAGCAGAGCTCCCAACCTGGTAGAGACCCAGTACTTC	CATSRAPNLVETQYF
few	TRBD1	15	TRBV15	TRBJ1-1	TGTGCCACCAGCAGGTCCGGGACAGGGGCCACTGAAGCTTTCTTT	CATSRSGTGATEAFF
few	.	14	TRBV2	TRBJ1-1	TGTGCCAGCACCCCACGAGTAGGGCGCTCTGAAGCTTTCTTT	CASTPRVGRSEAFF
.	.	14	TRBV14	TRBJ2-3	TGTGCCAGCAGCCAAGACCTGACCACAGATACGCAGTATTTT	CASSQDLTTDTQYF